This T cell receptor beta chain was captured by sequencing in a study of shared clonotypes between healthy human individuals. Naive CD8 cells comprised CD45RO-negative, CCR7-positively selected cells, excluding terminally differentiated effector memory CD45RA+ cells. TCRdb's copy holds only in-frame clones and misses some; the assay was immunoSEQ multiplex PCR. The table lists around 700,000 clones, 92% of them singletons. This CDR3 region has 13 residues. V shed 5 bases and J shed 6 bases, with 13 bases lying between them. The germline CDR1 and CDR2 sequences are SGHNT and YYREEE (reference sequence).

The specimen was naive CD8+ T cells sorted from blood. The chain links TRBV5-4 to TRBJ2-3; weak D call: TRBD1 (5 bases). This TCR came from a man aged 25 to 40 in good health. In nucleotides, the CDR3 is TGTGCCAGCAGAAAAGGGGTGGCGGATACGCAGTATTTT. Protein sequence: CASRKGVADTQYF.